This TCR beta chain was recovered during a study of shared clonotypes between healthy human individuals. Study background: The composition of the donors was a couple of women and a few men aged 18 to 49. Broader study findings: Estimated richness values were generally larger in naive subsets than in memory subsets.

Every donor, a Caucasian adult, lived in Nashville, Tennessee. Germline V gene lookup returns CDR1 MDHEN and CDR2 SYDVKM. The CDR3 has 18 residues. V was trimmed by 1 base and J by 4 bases, leaving 19 bases between them. Profiling relied on immunoSEQ multiplex PCR, and the TCRdb table lists in-frame clones only, not all of them. Of more than 2,000,000 clones detected, over 85% appear once; the ten largest clones hold roughly 0.36%. In the case of this clone: Its specificity is unknown.

Material: naive CD4+ T cells from PBMCs. Indicated subset: CD45RA+ positively selected. The V and J genes are TRBV28 and TRBJ2-2, with D maybe TRBD1 (6 bases). The TCR sequence derives from a man between 18 and 29 years old in good health. Some clones in this sample may be carry-over from other donors' samples. The CDR3 sequence is CASSLLAGTDRPTGELFF. The DNA of the CDR3 is TGTGCCAGCAGTTTATTGGCTGGCACCGACAGGCCCACCGGGGAGCTGTTTTTT. Variable domain in full (rest from reference TRBV28 and TRBJ2-2): DVKVTQSSRYLVKRTGEKVFLECVQDMDHENMFWYRQDPGLGLRLIYFSYDVKMKEKGDIPEGYSVSREKKERFSLILESASTNQTSMYLCASSLLAGTDRPTGELFFGEGSRLTVL.